Presented here are 30 T cell receptor beta chains from one specimen sequenced in a study of control samples from healthy donors and cancer patients. The table came from immunoSEQ multiplex PCR; TCRdb's copy has only in-frame clones and leaves some out. The data show about 170,000 clones, with around 93% seen just once and roughly 4% held by the top ten. The material sequenced was blood. Every receptor here comes from a woman in her sixties in good health.

This chain connects TRBV27 to TRBJ1-2; weak D call: TRBD1 (5 bases). Between the trimmed V and J ends, which lost 2 bases and 7 bases, there was a span of 17 bases. Germline CDR1 MNHEY, CDR2 SMNVEV (reference sequence). The CDR3 totals 15 residues. The CDR3 DNA reads TGTGCCAGCAGTTTACAGACAGAGCCTTTTAGTGGCTACACCTTC. It translates to CASSLQTEPFSGYTF.

This clone has a single count. The genes are TRBV10-1 and TRBJ2-1; unclear D gene. Germline CDR1 and CDR2: WNHNN and SYGVQD (reference sequence). The CDR3 covers 16 residues. The ends were cut back, 1 base at V and 0 bases at J, with 10 bases in the middle. The chain's CDR3 is CASSEYFHDSYNEQFF. CDR3 nucleotides: TGCGCCAGCAGTGAGTACTTTCATGACTCCTACAATGAGCAGTTCTTC.

This rearrangement joins TRBV10-3 to TRBJ2-5, with 14 bases matching TRBD2. CDR1 ENHRY and CDR2 SYGVKD come from the germline V gene. V lost 8 bases, J lost 4 bases, and 3 bases stayed unmatched. CDR3 length: 14 amino acids. The CDR3 DNA reads TGTGCCATCGGCGGACTAGCGGGGGGAGAGACCCAGTACTTC. Protein product: CAIGGLAGGETQYF.

The genes are TRBV25-1 and TRBJ2-1; 9 bases line up with TRBD1. V shed 3 bases, J shed 9 bases, and the junction held 0 bases outside the gene matches. Germline CDR1 is MGHDK and CDR2 is SYGVNS. This CDR3 region has 12 residues. This CDR3 is CASSEDRGEQFF. The CDR3 DNA is TGTGCCAGCAGTGAGGACAGGGGTGAGCAGTTCTTC.

The chain employs TRBV5-1 and TRBJ1-1; maybe TRBD1 (5 bases). CDR3 length equals 17 residues. From germline, CDR1 is SGHRS and CDR2 YFSETQ. The V end lost 0 bases, the J end lost 6 bases, and 21 bases lay between the germline ends. The CDR3 reads CASSLALEGFTGAEAFF. The CDR3 bases are TGCGCCAGCAGCTTGGCTTTGGAGGGGTTCACCGGCGCTGAAGCTTTCTTT. Using reference TRBV5-1 and TRBJ1-1 for the parts outside the CDR3, the full variable domain is KAGVTQTPRYLIKTRGQQVTLSCSPISGHRSVSWYQQTPGQGLQFLFEYFSETQRNKGNFPGRFSGRQFSNSRSEMNVSTLELGDSALYLCASSLALEGFTGAEAFFGQGTRLTVV.

The CDR3 bases are TGCGCCAGCAGCCCCAACCCGGGACAGGGGATTGAGCAGTTCTTC. Protein product: CASSPNPGQGIEQFF. This chain links TRBV4-1 with TRBJ2-1, with 10 positions matching TRBD1. Germline lookup yields CDR1 MGHRA and CDR2 YSYEKL. CDR3 size: 15 residues. J was trimmed by 9 bases and V by 4 bases; bases with no gene match: 9.

This clone was observed a few times. The rearrangement uses TRBV7-2 and TRBJ1-6; 8 positions agree with TRBD1. CDR1 is SGHTA and CDR2 is FQGNSA in the germline V gene. Germline trimming cut 5 bases from V and 3 bases from J; bases unmatched to any gene: 3. This CDR3 region has 15 residues. This CDR3 reads CASSPGQDYNSPLHF. The CDR3 DNA reads as TGTGCCAGCAGCCCGGGACAGGACTATAATTCACCCCTCCACTTT.

The chain is built from TRBV27 and TRBJ1-1; TRBD1 is a possible D gene (5 bases). The CDR3 has 15 amino acids. Trimming pared 7 bases from V and 3 bases from J, leaving 18 bases between. In germline, CDR1 is MNHEY, CDR2 SMNVEV (reference sequence). CDR3 nucleotide sequence: TGTGCCAGCATCCCAGTTAAGGGGTGGCACACTGAAGCTTTCTTT. It specifies CASIPVKGWHTEAFF.

The chain is built from TRBV7-9 and TRBJ1-2; D is unresolved. Germline CDR1 is SEHNR and CDR2 is FQNEAQ (reference sequence). The ends were cut back, 5 bases at V and 8 bases at J, with 9 bases in the middle. The CDR3 loop spans 11 amino acids. As DNA, the CDR3 is TGTGCCAGCAGCACACTACGAGGCTACACCTTC. Its protein product is CASSTLRGYTF.

V usage is TRBV27 and J usage is TRBJ1-2; no reliable D call. The CDR3 totals 11 residues. Germline V lookup: CDR1 MNHEY, CDR2 SMNVEV (reference sequence). V was cut by 9 bases and J by 0 bases, with 5 bases left in between. CDR3 DNA sequence: TGTGCCAGTTTTTCTAACTATGGCTACACCTTC. Encoded protein: CASFSNYGYTF.

The genes are TRBV18 and TRBJ1-1; 12 bases line up with TRBD1. There are 15 residues in the CDR3. V was pared by 6 bases and J by 6 bases, with 8 bases of the junction left unmatched. Germline CDR1 KGHSH, CDR2 LQKENI. Here the CDR3 DNA reads TGTGCCAGCTCCCAGGGACAGGGGGCGAGGTCTGAAGCTTTCTTT. Translating gives CASSQGQGARSEAFF.

Concerning this clone itself: Other DNA sequences within the sample encode an identical CDR3. CDR3 protein: CASSPGQGAQPQHF. CDR3 DNA sequence: TGTGCCAGCTCACCTGGACAGGGGGCTCAGCCCCAGCATTTT. The chain uses TRBV18 and TRBJ1-5; 11 positions match TRBD1. The CDR3 has 14 amino acids. V lost 3 bases to trimming and J lost 6 bases; unmatched junction nucleotides: 1. The germline V gene encodes CDR1 KGHSH and CDR2 LQKENI.

In this sample, this clone turned up a few times. The chain uses TRBV7-2 and TRBJ1-1; possible D gene TRBD1, 5 bases. Trimming took off 1 base at V and 10 bases at J, with 10 bases between the two ends. This CDR3 comprises 12 residues. Germline V gene sequence: CDR1 SGHTA, CDR2 FQGNSA. Here the CDR3 reads CASSLDGGGAFF. The DNA for the CDR3 is TGTGCCAGCAGCTTAGATGGGGGGGGAGCTTTCTTT.

V usage is TRBV5-6 and J usage is TRBJ2-2; 8 bases agree with TRBD2. CDR3 length equals 16 residues. The germline CDR1 and CDR2 sequences are SGHDT and YYEEEE. J was trimmed by 3 bases and V by 2 bases; bases with no gene match: 6. In DNA, the CDR3 is TGTGCCAGCAGCTTAGGGCTAGCGGGCCACACCGGGGAGCTGTTTTTT. Translating it yields CASSLGLAGHTGELFF.

The chain employs TRBV18 and TRBJ1-2; TRBD1 matches at 8 bases. CDR1 and CDR2 (germline): KGHSH, LQKENI. The CDR3 is 15 residues long. V lost 9 bases and J lost 7; bases outside the gene matches: 16. CDR3 nucleotides: TGTGCCAGTCAACACGGTAACAGGGGGTTTACTGGCTACACCTTC. This encodes CASQHGNRGFTGYTF.

V usage is TRBV3-1 (or the pseudogene TRBV3-2) and J usage is TRBJ1-4, with no clear D. The CDR3 length is 13 residues. Germline V gene lookup returns CDR1 LGHDT and CDR2 YNNKEL (reference sequence). Trimming took off 8 bases at V and 6 bases at J, with 13 bases between the two ends. This CDR3 is CASAYLSDEKLFF. CDR3 bases: TGTGCCAGCGCCTATCTCAGTGATGAAAAACTGTTTTTT.

This sequence joins TRBV5-6 and TRBJ2-3; TRBD2 matches 12 bases. This CDR3 has 17 amino acids. V gave up 0 bases and J gave up 4 bases; unmatched junction bases: 6. CDR1 SGHDT and CDR2 YYEEEE come from the germline V gene. The DNA of the CDR3 is TGTGCCAGCAGCTTGGATCCTAGCGGGGGGGCGGCAGATACGCAGTATTTT. It specifies CASSLDPSGGAADTQYF.

The chain joins TRBV3-1 (or the pseudogene TRBV3-2) to TRBJ2-7; 7 bases agree with TRBD1. Per germline, CDR1 LGHDT and CDR2 YNNKEL (reference sequence). V was clipped by 8 bases and J by 3 bases; unmatched bases: 7. This CDR3 region has 13 residues. This chain's CDR3 is CASSGGQFYEQYF. As DNA, the CDR3 is TGTGCCAGCTCAGGGGGACAGTTCTACGAGCAGTACTTC.

The rearrangement joins TRBV15 to TRBJ2-6; D gene unclear. The CDR3 runs 14 residues. Trimming took 5 bases from V and 0 from J, leaving 5 bases between them. CDR1 and CDR2 from the germline V gene are LNHNV and YYDKDF (reference sequence). The CDR3 spells CATSWSSGANVLTF. CDR3 bases: TGTGCCACCAGCTGGAGCTCTGGGGCCAACGTCCTGACTTTC.

The chain links TRBV4-1 to TRBJ2-3; D gene ambiguous. Germline lookup yields CDR1 MGHRA and CDR2 YSYEKL. Trimming shortened V by 1 base and J by 0 bases, and 11 bases separated the two germline ends. The CDR3 spans 16 residues. CDR3 DNA: TGCGCCAGCAGCCAAGTGACATGGACGAGCACAGATACGCAGTATTTT. Encoded protein: CASSQVTWTSTDTQYF.

This chain uses TRBV2 with TRBJ2-3; 11 bases map to TRBD2. This CDR3 comprises 15 residues. CDR1 and CDR2 (germline): SNHLY, FYNNEI. The V and J ends lost 6 bases and 2 bases, in that order; junction bases with no gene match: 4. The CDR3: CASSVAGGNTDTQYF. The CDR3 DNA follows: TGTGCCAGCAGCGTAGCGGGGGGGAACACAGATACGCAGTATTTT.

This chain joins TRBV10-3 and TRBJ1-2; D remains unclear. The ends were cut back, 3 bases at V and 4 bases at J, with 15 bases in the middle. Germline CDR1 is ENHRY and CDR2 is SYGVKD. The CDR3 covers 15 residues. In DNA, the CDR3 is TGTGCCATCAGTGAAGTCCCACCGGGCGGCTATGGCTACACCTTC. This translates into CAISEVPPGGYGYTF.

V usage is TRBV11-2 and J usage is TRBJ1-3; D call uncertain. This CDR3 spans 15 amino acids. CDR1 is SGHAT, CDR2 FQNNGV, per germline. Trimming shortened V by 0 bases and J by 2 bases, and 8 bases separated the two germline ends. In nucleotides, the CDR3 is TGTGCCAGCAGCTTAGATTGGGGAACTGGAAACACCATATATTTT. Its protein is CASSLDWGTGNTIYF.

This chain connects TRBV6-2 or TRBV6-3 to TRBJ2-2; 9 nucleotides agree with TRBD1. There are 17 residues in the CDR3. The V gene end was trimmed by 3 bases and the J gene end by 3 bases; junction bases not matched to a gene: 8. Germline values: CDR1 MNHEY, CDR2 SVGEGT. Here the CDR3 DNA reads TGTGCCAGCAGTTATATTACAGGGGGCGTTTACACCGGGGAGCTGTTTTTT. Its protein is CASSYITGGVYTGELFF.

The rearrangement joins TRBV9 to TRBJ2-6; 8 bases fit TRBD1. The CDR3 contains 20 residues. CDR1 is SGDLS and CDR2 is YYNGEE in the germline V gene. J gave up 0 bases and V 3 bases, and 14 bases lay outside the gene matches. The CDR3 DNA follows: TGTGCCAGCAGCGCCGCCCAGGGGGCTCGGACACTCTCTGGGGCCAACGTCCTGACTTTC. This sequence encodes CASSAAQGARTLSGANVLTF.

The CDR3 here is CASSLSPEGHTEAFF. The CDR3 DNA reads TGTGCCAGCAGCTTATCCCCGGAGGGCCACACTGAAGCTTTCTTT. The chain is built from TRBV7-6 and TRBJ1-1; D is unclear. The CDR3 is 15 residues long. V lost 2 bases and J 3 bases, leaving 13 bases between the germline ends. Germline V gene sequence: CDR1 SGHVS, CDR2 FNYEAQ.

This clone has a single count. The chain combines TRBV13 with TRBJ1-4, with 7 bases aligning to TRBD1. Germline assignment: CDR1 PRHDT and CDR2 FYEKMQ (reference sequence). CDR3 size: 18 residues. With 5 bases clipped from V and 0 bases from J, the junction kept 12 bases outside the gene matches. CDR3 in amino acids: CASSLRQGRGTTNEKLFF. The CDR3 DNA is TGTGCCAGCAGCCTCAGACAGGGTCGAGGGACAACTAATGAAAAACTGTTTTTT.

V and J are TRBV3-1 (or the pseudogene TRBV3-2) and TRBJ2-7, with 7 bases that match TRBD2. CDR1 is LGHDT, CDR2 YNNKEL, per germline (reference sequence). This CDR3 is 15 amino acids long. V dropped 0 bases and J dropped 3; count of bases not matched to a gene: 5. The CDR3 loop is CASSQDPGRVYEQYF. CDR3 bases: TGTGCCAGCAGCCAAGATCCAGGGAGGGTCTACGAGCAGTACTTC.

V gene TRBV14 combines with J gene TRBJ2-7; 7 nucleotides agree with TRBD1. Trimming removed 2 bases from V and 4 bases from J; junction bases left unmatched: 17. The CDR3 has 18 residues. Germline CDR1 reads SGHDN; CDR2 reads FVKESK. Here the CDR3 DNA reads TGTGCCAGCAGCCAAAGGAGGCAAGGGGGCCGAGGGATTTACGAGCAGTACTTC. Translation gives CASSQRRQGGRGIYEQYF.

The chain has TRBV7-9 and TRBJ1-4; 10 bases fit TRBD1. With V trimmed by 5 bases and J by 5 bases, 8 bases remained unmatched. Germline loops: CDR1 SEHNR, CDR2 FQNEAQ (reference sequence). The CDR3 consists of 16 residues. CDR3 loop: CASSPAPGQGNEKLFF. The DNA for the CDR3 is TGTGCCAGCAGCCCTGCCCCGGGACAGGGGAATGAAAAACTGTTTTTT.